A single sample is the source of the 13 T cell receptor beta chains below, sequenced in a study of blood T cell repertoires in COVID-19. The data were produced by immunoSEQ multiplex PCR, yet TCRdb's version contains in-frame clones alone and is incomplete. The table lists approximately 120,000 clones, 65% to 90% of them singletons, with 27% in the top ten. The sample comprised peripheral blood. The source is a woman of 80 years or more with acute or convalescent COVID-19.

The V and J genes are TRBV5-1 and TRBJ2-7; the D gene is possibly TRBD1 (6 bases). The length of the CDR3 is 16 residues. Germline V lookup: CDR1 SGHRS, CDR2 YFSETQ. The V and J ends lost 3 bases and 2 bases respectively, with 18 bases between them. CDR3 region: CASSSALGSGAYEQYF. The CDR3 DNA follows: TGCGCCAGCAGCTCTGCTTTGGGATCAGGGGCCTACGAGCAGTACTTC.

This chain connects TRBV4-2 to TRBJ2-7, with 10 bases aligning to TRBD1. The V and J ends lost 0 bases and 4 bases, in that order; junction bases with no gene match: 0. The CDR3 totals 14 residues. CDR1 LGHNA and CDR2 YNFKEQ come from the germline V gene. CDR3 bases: TGTGCCAGCAGCCAAGAGGACAGGGGGTACGAGCAGTACTTC. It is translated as CASSQEDRGYEQYF.

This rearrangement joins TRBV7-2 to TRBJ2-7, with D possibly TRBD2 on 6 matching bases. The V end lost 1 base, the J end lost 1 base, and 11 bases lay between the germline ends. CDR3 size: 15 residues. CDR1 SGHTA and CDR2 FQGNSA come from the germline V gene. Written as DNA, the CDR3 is TGTGCCAGCAGCTTAGGGGTCGGGGGTTCCTACGAGCAGTACTTC. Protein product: CASSLGVGGSYEQYF.

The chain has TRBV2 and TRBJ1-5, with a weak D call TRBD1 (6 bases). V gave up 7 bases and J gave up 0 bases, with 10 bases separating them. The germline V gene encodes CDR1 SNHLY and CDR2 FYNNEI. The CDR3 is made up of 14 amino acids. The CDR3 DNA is TGTGCCAGCACCCAACAGGGTAGCAATCAGCCCCAGCATTTT. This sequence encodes CASTQQGSNQPQHF.

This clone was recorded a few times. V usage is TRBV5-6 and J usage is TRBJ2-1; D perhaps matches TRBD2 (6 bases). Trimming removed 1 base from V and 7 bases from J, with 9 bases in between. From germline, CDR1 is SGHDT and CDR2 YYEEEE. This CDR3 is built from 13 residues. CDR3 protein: CASSLKGRNEQFF. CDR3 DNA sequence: TGTGCCAGCAGCTTGAAAGGGAGGAATGAGCAGTTCTTC.

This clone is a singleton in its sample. CDR3 sequence: CASSYLAGPYNEQFF. The CDR3 DNA sequence: TGTGCCAGCAGTTATCTAGCGGGACCCTACAATGAGCAGTTCTTC. The genes are TRBV6-2 or TRBV6-3 and TRBJ2-1; TRBD2 matches 9 bases. Per the germline V gene, CDR1 is MNHEY and CDR2 is SVGEGT. With 3 bases clipped from V and 2 bases from J, the junction kept 2 bases outside the gene matches. The CDR3 extends over 15 amino acids.

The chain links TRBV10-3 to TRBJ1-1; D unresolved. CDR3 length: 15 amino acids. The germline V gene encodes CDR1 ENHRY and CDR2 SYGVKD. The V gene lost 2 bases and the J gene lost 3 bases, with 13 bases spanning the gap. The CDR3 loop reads CAISEVTGMDTEAFF. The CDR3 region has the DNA TGTGCCATCAGTGAGGTGACCGGGATGGACACTGAAGCTTTCTTT.

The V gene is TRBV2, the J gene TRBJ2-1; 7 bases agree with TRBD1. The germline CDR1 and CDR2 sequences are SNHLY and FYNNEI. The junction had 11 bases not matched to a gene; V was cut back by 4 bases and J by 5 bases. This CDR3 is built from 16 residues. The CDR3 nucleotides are TGTGCCAGCAGTGCATTGGGACAGCGTGGGGACAATGAGCAGTTCTTC. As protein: CASSALGQRGDNEQFF.

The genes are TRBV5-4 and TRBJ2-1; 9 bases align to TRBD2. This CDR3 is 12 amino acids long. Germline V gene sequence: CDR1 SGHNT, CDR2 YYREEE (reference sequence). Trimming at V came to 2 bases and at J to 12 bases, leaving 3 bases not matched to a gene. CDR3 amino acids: CASSFSGGPQFF. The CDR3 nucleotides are TGTGCCAGCAGCTTCAGCGGGGGGCCGCAGTTCTTC.

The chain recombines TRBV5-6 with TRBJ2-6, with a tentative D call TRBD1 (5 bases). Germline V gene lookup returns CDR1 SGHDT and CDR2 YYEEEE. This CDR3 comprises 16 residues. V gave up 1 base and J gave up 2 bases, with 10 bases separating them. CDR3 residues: CASSLTGRTGANVLTF. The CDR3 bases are TGTGCCAGCAGCTTGACAGGACGAACTGGGGCCAACGTCCTGACTTTC.

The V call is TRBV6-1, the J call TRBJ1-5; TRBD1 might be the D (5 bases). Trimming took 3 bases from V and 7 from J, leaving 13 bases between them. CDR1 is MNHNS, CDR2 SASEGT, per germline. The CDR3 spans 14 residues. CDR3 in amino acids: CASSEVRGGQPQHF. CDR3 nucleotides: TGTGCCAGCAGTGAGGTCCGGGGGGGGCAGCCCCAGCATTTT.

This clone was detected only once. The CDR3 here is CASSQDPDRNYGYTF. The CDR3 DNA reads as TGTGCCAGCAGCCAAGATCCGGACAGGAACTATGGCTACACCTTC. The V call is TRBV14, the J call TRBJ1-2; 7 nucleotides match TRBD1. The CDR3 spans 15 residues. V lost 0 bases, J lost 2 bases, and 3 bases stayed unmatched. Germline loops: CDR1 SGHDN, CDR2 FVKESK.

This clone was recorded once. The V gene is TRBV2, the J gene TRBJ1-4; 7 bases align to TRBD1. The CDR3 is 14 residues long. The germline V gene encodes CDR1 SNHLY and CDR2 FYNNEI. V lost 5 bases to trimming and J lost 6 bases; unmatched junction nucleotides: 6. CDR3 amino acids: CASSNSGGDEKLFF. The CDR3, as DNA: TGTGCCAGCAGTAATTCAGGGGGTGATGAAAAACTGTTTTTT.